These 26 T cell receptor beta chains were all obtained from the same sample, sequenced in a study of cytomegalovirus exposure and HLA in healthy donors. The PCR used 60 Vbeta and 13 Jbeta primers. The assay was immunoSEQ multiplex PCR, and TCRdb's table has in-frame clones only and misses some. The sample consists of under 200,000 clones, 81% of them appearing once. The sequencing sample was made of PBMCs. These receptors were taken from a man aged 45 to 65 in good health and CMV-seropositive.

This chain connects TRBV15 to TRBJ2-6; D call uncertain. Germline CDR1 is LNHNV and CDR2 is YYDKDF (reference sequence). The CDR3 runs to 17 residues. Trimming took 0 bases from V and 0 from J, leaving 9 bases between them. CDR3 sequence: CATSRESTYSGANVLTF. Here the CDR3 DNA reads TGTGCCACCAGCAGAGAGTCAACCTACTCTGGGGCCAACGTCCTGACTTTC.

The chain links TRBV19 to TRBJ1-5, with TRBD1 identical over 9 bases. Germline V gene data show CDR1 as LNHDA and CDR2 as SQIVND (reference sequence). V lost 7 bases and J lost 0; bases outside the gene matches: 7. The CDR3 sequence is 16 residues long. CDR3 DNA sequence: TGTGCCAGTACCTGGGACAGGGACCTTAGCAATCAGCCCCAGCATTTT. This sequence encodes CASTWDRDLSNQPQHF. Supplemented by reference TRBV19 and TRBJ1-5, the full variable domain reads DGGITQSPKYLFRKEGQNVTLSCEQNLNHDAMYWYRQDPGQGLRLIYYSQIVNDFQKGDIAEGYSVSREKKESFPLTVTSAQKNPTAFYLCASTWDRDLSNQPQHFGDGTRLSIL.

The gene calls are TRBV6-1 and TRBJ2-3, with D perhaps matching TRBD2 (6 bases). Germline CDR1 and CDR2: MNHNS and SASEGT. This CDR3 has 15 residues. V lost 3 bases and J lost 0, with 10 bases in between. CDR3 nucleotide sequence: TGTGCCAGCAGTGACCACGGGGGTAGCACAGATACGCAGTATTTT. Amino acids: CASSDHGGSTDTQYF.

This clone was counted between two and nine times. The same CDR3 is also encoded by other DNA sequences in this sample. Here the CDR3 DNA reads TGTGCCAGCAGGACGGACAGGGACTATGGCTACACCTTC. This encodes CASRTDRDYGYTF. V is TRBV6-5 and J is TRBJ1-2; 8 nucleotides match TRBD1. The V gene end was trimmed by 6 bases and the J gene end by 3 bases; junction bases not matched to a gene: 3. The CDR3 consists of 13 residues. CDR1 and CDR2 from the germline V gene are MNHEY and SVGAGI.

This chain links TRBV6-5 with TRBJ2-7; TRBD2 matches at 8 bases. V shed 6 bases, J shed 6 bases, and the junction held 7 bases outside the gene matches. The germline gives CDR1 MNHEY, CDR2 SVGAGI. This CDR3 has 13 residues. The CDR3 loop reads CASSSGGVGEQYF. In DNA, the CDR3 is TGTGCCAGCAGCTCGGGGGGGGTTGGCGAGCAGTACTTC.

The CDR3 sequence is CATSRASPNEKLFF. The CDR3 nucleotides read TGTGCCACCAGCAGGGCTTCCCCAAATGAAAAACTGTTTTTT. The chain combines TRBV15 with TRBJ1-4; D remains ambiguous. V shed 3 bases and J shed 5 bases, with 10 bases lying between them. From germline, CDR1 is LNHNV and CDR2 YYDKDF (reference sequence). This CDR3 is built from 14 residues.

The chain combines TRBV6-5 with TRBJ1-1; the match to TRBD1 covers 7 bases. Unmatched junction bases numbered 8, after V lost 5 bases and J lost 8 bases. Germline assignment: CDR1 MNHEY and CDR2 SVGAGI. This CDR3 is 13 amino acids long. CDR3 DNA: TGTGCCAGCAGTCTCCCCCCGGGACAGGAAGCTTTCTTT. It translates to CASSLPPGQEAFF.

The V call is TRBV5-8, the J call TRBJ2-3; 8 bases are a match to TRBD1. There are 14 residues in the CDR3. Germline V lookup: CDR1 SGHTS, CDR2 YDEGEE. V shed 7 bases, J shed 6 bases, and the junction held 10 bases outside the gene matches. CDR3 residues: CASWGWTGKDTQYF. Here the CDR3 DNA reads TGTGCCAGCTGGGGGTGGACAGGGAAGGATACGCAGTATTTT.

The chain is built from TRBV30 and TRBJ1-2; tentatively, D is TRBD1 (5 bases). The CDR3 sequence is 11 residues long. In germline, CDR1 is GTSNPN, CDR2 SVGIG (reference sequence). Between the trimmed V and J ends, which lost 0 bases and 8 bases, there was a span of 7 bases. CDR3 DNA sequence: TGTGCCTGGAGTGTAAGGGGCGGCTACACCTTC. Translated, it gives CAWSVRGGYTF.

The J gene is TRBJ2-7, the V gene TRBV10-3, with no clear D. V lost 3 bases and J lost 4, with 4 bases in between. The CDR3 sequence is 11 residues long. The germline gives CDR1 ENHRY, CDR2 SYGVKD. Here the CDR3 DNA reads TGTGCCATCAGTGATCTTTACGAGCAGTACTTC. This codes for CAISDLYEQYF.

The rearrangement uses TRBV5-1 and TRBJ1-2; TRBD1 matches at 7 bases. Germline trimming cut 5 bases from V and 4 bases from J; bases unmatched to any gene: 5. Germline CDR1 reads SGHRS; CDR2 reads YFSETQ. CDR3 length: 13 residues. This CDR3 reads CASSSGQTYGYTF. CDR3 coding DNA: TGCGCCAGCAGTTCGGGACAGACCTATGGCTACACCTTC.

This clone appeared a few times. This chain uses TRBV4-3 with TRBJ2-1; D is unclear. The germline V and J ends were trimmed by 3 bases and 0 bases, with 6 bases remaining between them. CDR1 is LGHNA, CDR2 YSLEER, per germline. The CDR3 runs 14 residues. The CDR3 DNA reads TGCGCCAGCAGCCAGAGGAGCTCCTACAATGAGCAGTTCTTC. Translated: CASSQRSSYNEQFF.

This clone came up a few times. The chain has TRBV7-6 and TRBJ1-1; 9 nucleotides line up with TRBD1. Trimming took 3 bases from V and 1 from J; bases not matched to a gene: 3. The length of the CDR3 is 15 residues. Germline V gene data show CDR1 as SGHVS and CDR2 as FNYEAQ. CDR3 region: CASSFGQGRNTEAFF. DNA for the CDR3: TGTGCCAGCAGCTTCGGACAGGGGAGGAACACTGAAGCTTTCTTT.

The CDR3 region has the DNA TGCGCCAGCAGCTTGGCTCAGACAACTAATGAAAAACTGTTTTTT. It specifies CASSLAQTTNEKLFF. This chain uses TRBV5-1 with TRBJ1-4; D is undetermined. The germline V gene encodes CDR1 SGHRS and CDR2 YFSETQ. Trimming removed 0 bases at V and 0 bases at J, with 6 bases between. The CDR3 has 15 residues.

This clone was detected only once. V usage is TRBV5-1 and J usage is TRBJ2-4, with TRBD2 as a possible D gene (6 bases). The CDR3 has 16 residues. The V gene lost 4 bases and the J gene lost 0 bases, with 14 bases spanning the gap. Germline V gene data show CDR1 as SGHRS and CDR2 as YFSETQ. CDR3 sequence reads: CASSQTPGLAKNIQYF. DNA for the CDR3: TGCGCCAGCAGCCAAACTCCGGGACTAGCCAAAAACATTCAGTACTTC.

V gene TRBV5-1 combines with J gene TRBJ2-1, with TRBD2 matching 8 bases. The germline V gene has CDR1 SGHRS and CDR2 YFSETQ. There are 19 residues in the CDR3. V shed 0 bases, J shed 3 bases, and the junction held 14 bases outside the gene matches. The CDR3, as DNA: TGCGCCAGCAGCTTGGCCGGGGCGCCGGGGGGGGGTCTCTACAATGAGCAGTTCTTC. Amino acids: CASSLAGAPGGGLYNEQFF.

This rearrangement joins TRBV18 to TRBJ2-5; 10 bases line up with TRBD1. Germline values: CDR1 KGHSH, CDR2 LQKENI. CDR3 length: 15 residues. J was trimmed by 4 bases and V by 2 bases; bases with no gene match: 4. In DNA form, the CDR3 reads TGTGCCAGCTCACCAGTGACAGGGGGCTTAGAGACCCAGTACTTC. Amino acid sequence: CASSPVTGGLETQYF. Combining the CDR3 with reference TRBV18 and TRBJ2-5 gives the whole variable domain NAGVMQNPRHLVRRRGQEARLRCSPMKGHSHVYWYRQLPEEGLKFMVYLQKENIIDESGMPKERFSAEFPKEGPSILRIQQVVRGDSAAYFCASSPVTGGLETQYFGPGTRLLVL.

The CDR3 DNA follows: TGTGCCAGCAGTCGACAGGGTTGGGGGACGGGGGGGTATTATCCCTGCGAGCAGTACTTC. Its translation is CASSRQGWGTGGYYPCEQYF. The chain carries TRBV2 and TRBJ2-7, with D perhaps matching TRBD2 (8 bases). This CDR3 is 20 amino acids long. Germline V gene lookup returns CDR1 SNHLY and CDR2 FYNNEI. Trimming took off 5 bases at V and 6 bases at J, with 35 bases between the two ends.

This clone was observed a single time. The V gene is TRBV6-5, the J gene TRBJ1-5; D possibly corresponds to TRBD1 (5 bases). Germline CDR1 reads MNHEY; CDR2 reads SVGAGI. V was shortened by 5 bases and J by 3 bases, with 11 bases between the two germline ends. The CDR3 contains 14 residues. The CDR3 loop is CASSTDRVNQPQHF. As DNA, the CDR3 is TGTGCCAGCAGTACTGACAGAGTCAATCAGCCCCAGCATTTT.

The J gene is TRBJ2-7, the V gene TRBV5-5; TRBD2 aligns across 12 bases. Germline V CDR1 and CDR2: SGHKS, YYEKEE (reference sequence). The length of the CDR3 is 15 residues. Losses at the gene ends were 3 bases for V and 6 bases for J; bases not matched to a gene: 7. CDR3 sequence: CASSSPGLAGSEQYF. Here the CDR3 DNA reads TGTGCCAGCAGCTCCCCGGGACTAGCGGGCTCCGAGCAGTACTTC.

V usage is TRBV5-1 and J usage is TRBJ2-7; 8 nucleotides match TRBD2. V shed 0 bases, J shed 6 bases, and the junction held 14 bases outside the gene matches. This CDR3 has 17 amino acids. Germline loops: CDR1 SGHRS, CDR2 YFSETQ. CDR3 sequence reads: CASSLVHTGSGSFEQYF. The CDR3 DNA follows: TGCGCCAGCAGCTTGGTTCACACAGGCAGCGGGAGTTTCGAGCAGTACTTC. Drawing the rest from reference TRBV5-1 and TRBJ2-7, the complete variable domain is KAGVTQTPRYLIKTRGQQVTLSCSPISGHRSVSWYQQTPGQGLQFLFEYFSETQRNKGNFPGRFSGRQFSNSRSEMNVSTLELGDSALYLCASSLVHTGSGSFEQYFGPGTRLTVT.

This clone occurred once. The chain links TRBV11-2 to TRBJ2-5; 7 positions match TRBD2. The V gene's germline CDR1 is SGHAT and CDR2 FQNNGV. The CDR3 consists of 15 residues. V was clipped by 4 bases and J by 0 bases; unmatched bases: 5. The CDR3 DNA reads as TGTGCCAGCAGCTCCCTTCTAGCGGACCAAGAGACCCAGTACTTC. Translating it yields CASSSLLADQETQYF.

The rearrangement links TRBV27 to TRBJ2-7; D gene uncertain. V was shortened by 4 bases and J by 0 bases, with 7 bases between the two germline ends. The germline V gene has CDR1 MNHEY and CDR2 SMNVEV (reference sequence). This CDR3 contains 13 residues. CDR3 DNA: TGTGCCAGCAGTTCGGTGAGCTCCTACGAGCAGTACTTC. Translating it yields CASSSVSSYEQYF.

This clone was seen a single time. This CDR3 is CASSFRWTADYYGYTF. Here the CDR3 DNA reads TGTGCCAGCAGTTTTCGATGGACAGCTGATTACTATGGCTACACCTTC. This sequence joins TRBV27 and TRBJ1-2; maybe TRBD1 (6 bases). Germline V gives CDR1 MNHEY, CDR2 SMNVEV (reference sequence). This CDR3 contains 16 residues. V was pared by 3 bases and J by 3 bases, with 17 bases between.

V is TRBV7-9 and J is TRBJ2-6, with 8 positions matching TRBD2. Trimming took 3 bases from V and 0 from J; bases not matched to a gene: 10. The V gene's germline CDR1 is SEHNR and CDR2 FQNEAQ (reference sequence). This CDR3 is built from 19 residues. CDR3 sequence: CASSLYGGGIISGANVLTF. The DNA of the CDR3 is TGTGCCAGCAGCTTGTACGGGGGGGGGATAATCTCTGGGGCCAACGTCCTGACTTTC.

The rearrangement joins TRBV7-2 to TRBJ2-7, with 7 bases aligning to TRBD2. Germline trimming cut 3 bases from V and 0 bases from J; bases unmatched to any gene: 14. The CDR3 has 18 amino acids. CDR1 SGHTA and CDR2 FQGNSA come from the germline V gene. The CDR3 protein is CASSFGLAVPNLSYEQYF. As DNA, the CDR3 is TGTGCCAGCAGCTTTGGGCTAGCGGTACCTAACCTCTCCTACGAGCAGTACTTC. The variable domain in full, with the rest retrieved from reference TRBV7-2 and TRBJ2-7, is GAGVSQSPSNKVTEKGKDVELRCDPISGHTALYWYRQSLGQGLEFLIYFQGNSAPDKSGLPSDRFSAERTGGSVSTLTIQRTQQEDSAVYLCASSFGLAVPNLSYEQYFGPGTRLTVT.